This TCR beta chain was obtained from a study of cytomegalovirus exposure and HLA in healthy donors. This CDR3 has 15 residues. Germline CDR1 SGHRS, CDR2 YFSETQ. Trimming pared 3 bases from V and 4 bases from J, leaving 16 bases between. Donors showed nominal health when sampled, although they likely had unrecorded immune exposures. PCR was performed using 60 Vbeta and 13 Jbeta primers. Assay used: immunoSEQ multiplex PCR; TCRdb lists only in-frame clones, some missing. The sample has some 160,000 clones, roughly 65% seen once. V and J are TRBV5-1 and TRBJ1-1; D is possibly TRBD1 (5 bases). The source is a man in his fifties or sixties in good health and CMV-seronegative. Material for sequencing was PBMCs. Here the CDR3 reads CASSSRPGGGTEAFF. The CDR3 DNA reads TGCGCCAGCAGCTCGCGCCCGGGGGGGGGCACTGAAGCTTTCTTT.